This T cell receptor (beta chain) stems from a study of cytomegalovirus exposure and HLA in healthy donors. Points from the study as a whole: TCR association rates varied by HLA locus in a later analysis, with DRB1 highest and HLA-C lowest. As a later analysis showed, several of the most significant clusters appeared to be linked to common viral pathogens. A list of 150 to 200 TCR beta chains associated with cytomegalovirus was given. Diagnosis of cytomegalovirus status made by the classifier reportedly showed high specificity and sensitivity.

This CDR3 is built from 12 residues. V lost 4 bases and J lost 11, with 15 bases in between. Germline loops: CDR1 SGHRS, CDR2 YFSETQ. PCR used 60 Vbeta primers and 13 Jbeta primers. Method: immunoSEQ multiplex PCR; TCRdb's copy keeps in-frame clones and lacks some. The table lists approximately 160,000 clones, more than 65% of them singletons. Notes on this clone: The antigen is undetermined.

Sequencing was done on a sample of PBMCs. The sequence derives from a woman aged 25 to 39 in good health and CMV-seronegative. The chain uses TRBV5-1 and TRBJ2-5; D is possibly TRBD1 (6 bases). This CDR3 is CASSRDISSQYF. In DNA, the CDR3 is TGCGCCAGCAGCCGGGACATCTCTAGTCAGTACTTC.